A single sample gave rise to the 18 T cell receptor beta chains below, sequenced in a study of OX40 agonist ivuxolimab in advanced cancers. Assay: immunoSEQ multiplex PCR; the TCRdb copy retains only in-frame clones and omits some. The sample carries about 91,000 clones, around 84% recorded once. This specimen consisted of CD4+ or CD8+ T cells sorted from blood, obtained in a trial of the OX40 agonist ivuxolimab. These receptors were obtained from an adult with an advanced solid tumor such as melanoma, head and neck, liver or kidney cancer.

This chain links TRBV20-1 with TRBJ2-7; D remains ambiguous. With 1 base removed from V and 3 bases from J, the gap between germline ends came to 4 bases. The CDR3 length is 11 residues. The germline V gene has CDR1 DFQATT and CDR2 SNEGSKA (reference sequence). DNA for the CDR3: TGCAGTGCTAGAGCAGACTACGAGCAGTACTTC. Encoded protein: CSARADYEQYF.

CDR3 in DNA: TGCAGTGCAGCGGCGGGATCACCCCTCCACTTT. It is translated as CSAAAGSPLHF. The V and J genes are TRBV20-1 and TRBJ1-6, with no clear D. The germline gives CDR1 DFQATT, CDR2 SNEGSKA (reference sequence). The CDR3 covers 11 residues. V was trimmed by 6 bases and J by 10 bases, leaving 10 bases between them.

The chain couples TRBV7-8 to TRBJ2-5; no clear D. The V gene's germline CDR1 is SGHVS and CDR2 FQNEAQ. The CDR3 totals 14 residues. V dropped 1 base and J dropped 3 bases, with 9 bases sitting between them. The CDR3: CASSLDAGEETQYF. The CDR3, as DNA: TGTGCCAGCAGCTTAGACGCAGGCGAAGAGACCCAGTACTTC.

CDR3 sequence reads: CASSLMVFGELFF. The DNA of the CDR3 is TGTGCCAGCAGTTTAATGGTTTTCGGGGAGCTGTTTTTT. The rearrangement uses TRBV28 and TRBJ2-2; D is undetermined. The CDR3 runs 13 residues. Trimming pared 2 bases from V and 7 bases from J, leaving 8 bases between. Looked up from germline, CDR1 is MDHEN and CDR2 is SYDVKM.

The chain combines TRBV7-8 with TRBJ2-3, with D unclear. Trimming removed 5 bases at V and 5 bases at J, with 11 bases between. Germline V CDR1 and CDR2: SGHVS, FQNEAQ. The CDR3 runs to 13 residues. The CDR3 DNA sequence: TGTGCCAGCAGCGCCCCCCGTGGAGATACGCAGTATTTT. Translated, it gives CASSAPRGDTQYF.

The chain employs TRBV20-1 and TRBJ1-1; D is ambiguous. The CDR3 has 11 amino acids. V was pared by 0 bases and J by 8 bases, with 7 bases between. Germline CDR1 is DFQATT and CDR2 is SNEGSKA (reference sequence). The CDR3 region is CSARDSEEAFF. In DNA form, the CDR3 reads TGCAGTGCTAGAGACTCGGAAGAAGCTTTCTTT.

This sequence joins TRBV5-4 and TRBJ2-3; TRBD1 is a possible D gene (5 bases). V lost 0 bases, J lost 2 bases, and 16 bases lay in between. Per germline, CDR1 SGHNT and CDR2 YYREEE (reference sequence). This CDR3 is 17 amino acids long. The chain's CDR3 is CASSLDLRGGATDTQYF. Written as DNA, the CDR3 is TGTGCCAGCAGCTTGGACCTCAGAGGTGGGGCCACAGATACGCAGTATTTT.

The chain joins TRBV19 to TRBJ1-6, with D unclear. The CDR3 runs 16 residues. The germline V and J ends were trimmed by 3 bases and 0 bases, with 9 bases remaining between them. The V gene's germline CDR1 is LNHDA and CDR2 SQIVND (reference sequence). The CDR3 nucleotides are TGTGCCAGTAGTATTTACGGGAGCTCCTATAATTCACCCCTCCACTTT. Translation: CASSIYGSSYNSPLHF.

The CDR3 DNA follows: TGTGCCAGTAGTATAGGGGTCCCTACCGGGGAGCTGTTTTTT. Translated, it gives CASSIGVPTGELFF. The chain combines TRBV19 with TRBJ2-2; no firm D call. V was trimmed by 1 base and J by 5 bases, leaving 8 bases between them. The CDR3 loop spans 14 amino acids. Germline V gene lookup returns CDR1 LNHDA and CDR2 SQIVND (reference sequence).

The J gene is TRBJ1-2, the V gene TRBV28; D uncertain. This CDR3 is built from 12 residues. V was clipped by 2 bases and J by 7 bases, with 8 bases between them. Per germline, CDR1 MDHEN and CDR2 SYDVKM. DNA of the CDR3: TGTGCCAGCAGTTTAGTGGGTAGTGGCTACACCTTC. Translation: CASSLVGSGYTF.

The CDR3 coding sequence is TGCGCCAGCACTAAGCGGGGGTTTGGGGAGACCCAGTACTTC. This codes for CASTKRGFGETQYF. The chain has TRBV5-1 and TRBJ2-5; TRBD2 agrees at 8 bases. The CDR3 consists of 14 residues. The J segment lost 5 bases and the V segment lost 6 bases, leaving 9 bases of the junction unmatched. The germline V gene encodes CDR1 SGHRS and CDR2 YFSETQ.

The chain has TRBV10-3 and TRBJ1-6; 11 bases align to TRBD1. J was trimmed by 9 bases and V by 4 bases; bases with no gene match: 2. Germline values: CDR1 ENHRY, CDR2 SYGVKD. The CDR3 sequence is 14 residues long. The CDR3 bases are TGTGCCATCAGTGCCGGACAGGGGGCTTCACCCCTCCACTTT. This translates into CAISAGQGASPLHF.

The J gene is TRBJ1-4, the V gene TRBV5-8; TRBD1 matches 8 bases. V lost 3 bases and J lost 7; bases outside the gene matches: 11. This CDR3 contains 16 residues. Germline lookup yields CDR1 SGHTS and CDR2 YDEGEE. CDR3 sequence: CASSSALQGEGEKLFF. The CDR3, as DNA: TGTGCCAGCAGCTCGGCCTTACAGGGGGAAGGTGAAAAACTGTTTTTT.

V usage is TRBV11-3 and J usage is TRBJ2-3; D is unclear. There are 12 residues in the CDR3. CDR1 is SGHNT and CDR2 is YENEEA in the germline V gene. V was clipped by 1 base and J by 4 bases, with 3 bases between them. The CDR3 is CASSLVPDTQYF. The CDR3 coding sequence is TGTGCCAGCAGCTTAGTTCCAGATACGCAGTATTTT.

In DNA, the CDR3 is TGTGCCAGCAGACGGACTAGCGGGGGGGCGAACACCGGGGAGCTGTTTTTT. Protein sequence: CASRRTSGGANTGELFF. The chain has TRBV7-6 and TRBJ2-2, with TRBD2 matching 15 bases. Unmatched junction bases numbered 2, after V lost 6 bases and J lost 0 bases. Germline assignment: CDR1 SGHVS and CDR2 FNYEAQ. There are 17 residues in the CDR3.

The V and J genes are TRBV11-1 and TRBJ2-3, with D tentatively TRBD2 (6 bases). CDR1 and CDR2 (germline): SGHAT, FQDESV (reference sequence). Trimming took 0 bases from V and 14 from J, leaving 12 bases between them. This CDR3 region has 12 residues. The CDR3 nucleotides read TGTGCCAGCAGCTTAGCAGCGGGTCCCCCGTATTTT. Its protein product is CASSLAAGPPYF. The full variable domain, rest sourced from reference TRBV11-1 and TRBJ2-3, is EAEVAQSPRYKITEKSQAVAFWCDPISGHATLYWYRQILGQGPELLVQFQDESVVDDSQLPKDRFSAERLKGVDSTLKIQPAELGDSAMYLCASSLAAGPPYFGPGTRLTVL.

V gene TRBV5-6 combines with J gene TRBJ1-2; D ambiguous. V lost 0 bases to trimming and J lost 7 bases, with 16 bases between them. CDR1 is SGHDT, CDR2 YYEEEE, per germline. This CDR3 has 15 residues. The CDR3: CASSLASTARGGYTF. CDR3 coding DNA: TGTGCCAGCAGCTTGGCCTCGACCGCTCGGGGTGGCTACACCTTC.

J is TRBJ1-5 and V is TRBV4-1; 7 bases align to TRBD1. Germline V lookup: CDR1 MGHRA, CDR2 YSYEKL. The CDR3 has 17 residues. The V segment lost 4 bases and the J segment 1 base; nucleotides outside the gene matches: 10. The CDR3 sequence is CASSRLFTGQSNQPQHF. Written as DNA, the CDR3 is TGCGCCAGCAGCCGACTATTTACGGGACAGAGCAATCAGCCCCAGCATTTT.